One and the same sample provided the 18 T cell receptor beta chains below, sequenced in a study of blood T cell repertoires in COVID-19. Sequenced by immunoSEQ multiplex PCR; TCRdb stores in-frame clones only, minus some. The sample holds 310,000 or so clones, approximately 91% seen once. The sample was peripheral blood. All receptors come from a woman aged 25-40 years with COVID-19, enrolled during active disease.

This chain connects TRBV6-1 to TRBJ1-2; D not certain. With 3 bases removed from V and 6 bases from J, the gap between germline ends came to 11 bases. The CDR3 is 13 residues long. Germline lookup yields CDR1 MNHNS and CDR2 SASEGT. CDR3 DNA sequence: TGTGCCAGCAGTGAGCGACTGTTCCATGGCTACACCTTC. Amino acid sequence: CASSERLFHGYTF.

The chain uses TRBV19 and TRBJ1-5, with 9 positions matching TRBD1. Trimming at V came to 6 bases and at J to 5 bases, leaving 14 bases not matched to a gene. The CDR3 has 17 amino acids. CDR1 is LNHDA, CDR2 SQIVND, per germline (reference sequence). The CDR3 is CASSSIRGQGIDQPQHF. As DNA, the CDR3 is TGTGCCAGTAGCTCAATCCGGGGACAGGGAATCGATCAGCCCCAGCATTTT.

V usage is TRBV10-3 and J usage is TRBJ1-3; 8 nucleotides match TRBD1. CDR1 ENHRY and CDR2 SYGVKD come from the germline V gene. The V segment lost 6 bases and the J segment 2 bases; nucleotides outside the gene matches: 6. The length of the CDR3 is 15 residues. CDR3 sequence: CAISNDRGAGNTIYF. The CDR3 DNA reads as TGTGCCATCAGCAATGACAGGGGAGCTGGAAACACCATATATTTT.

The chain combines TRBV7-9 with TRBJ1-5; 7 bases are shared with TRBD1. The trim removed 1 base at V and 0 bases at J, leaving 6 bases unmatched. CDR1 and CDR2 from the germline V gene are SEHNR and FQNEAQ (reference sequence). The CDR3 is made up of 17 amino acids. The CDR3 region is CASSLGTGVNSNQPQHF. As DNA, the CDR3 is TGTGCCAGCAGCTTAGGGACAGGCGTTAATAGCAATCAGCCCCAGCATTTT.

J is TRBJ1-2 and V is TRBV6-5, with D unclear. Looked up from germline, CDR1 is MNHEY and CDR2 is SVGAGI. The ends were cut back, 2 bases at V and 6 bases at J, with 13 bases in the middle. This CDR3 spans 14 amino acids. The CDR3 DNA sequence: TGTGCCAGCAGTTACACCGGGTCCCTTAATGGCTACACCTTC. Residues: CASSYTGSLNGYTF.

The chain couples TRBV27 to TRBJ2-5; 8 nucleotides align to TRBD2. With 6 bases clipped from V and 3 bases from J, the junction kept 18 bases outside the gene matches. Germline V gene sequence: CDR1 MNHEY, CDR2 SMNVEV (reference sequence). This CDR3 spans 18 amino acids. The CDR3 bases are TGTGCCAGCAGCCGCGGTGGGGGGTTGGCGGGAGGTAAAGAGACCCAGTACTTC. This encodes CASSRGGGLAGGKETQYF.

The J gene is TRBJ1-3, the V gene TRBV18; D uncertain. Trimming took 3 bases from V and 1 from J, leaving 16 bases between them. Germline V gene sequence: CDR1 KGHSH, CDR2 LQKENI. The CDR3 runs 17 residues. The CDR3 here is CASSPEGSSFSGNTIYF. CDR3 sequence (DNA): TGTGCCAGCTCACCTGAGGGCTCCTCTTTTTCTGGAAACACCATATATTTT.

The chain carries TRBV3-1 (or the pseudogene TRBV3-2) and TRBJ2-3, with D perhaps TRBD1 (5 bases). The ends were cut back, 1 base at V and 7 bases at J, with 15 bases in the middle. This CDR3 has 15 amino acids. In germline, CDR1 is LGHDT, CDR2 YNNKEL (reference sequence). The CDR3 protein is CASSQVQGLGNTQYF. The CDR3 DNA reads TGTGCCAGCAGCCAAGTGCAGGGATTGGGGAATACGCAGTATTTT.

The rearrangement uses TRBV6-5 and TRBJ1-2, with TRBD1 matching over 11 bases. Losses at the gene ends were 10 bases for V and 5 bases for J; bases not matched to a gene: 9. This CDR3 has 14 amino acids. Looked up from germline, CDR1 is MNHEY and CDR2 is SVGAGI. The CDR3 loop reads CATYRDRGWYGYTF. CDR3 DNA sequence: TGTGCCACATACCGGGACAGGGGGTGGTATGGCTACACCTTC.

The chain links TRBV19 to TRBJ1-1; TRBD1 aligns across 7 bases. There are 17 residues in the CDR3. The J segment lost 0 bases and the V segment lost 3 bases, leaving 10 bases of the junction unmatched. Germline V gives CDR1 LNHDA, CDR2 SQIVND (reference sequence). The CDR3 coding sequence is TGTGCCAGTAGTATGGGTAGGGGGCAGTTGGTGAACACTGAAGCTTTCTTT. Residues: CASSMGRGQLVNTEAFF.

Only one count was recorded for this clone. The V call is TRBV3-1 (or the pseudogene TRBV3-2), the J call TRBJ2-7, with 9 bases aligning to TRBD2. This CDR3 is built from 16 residues. Germline-derived CDR1 and CDR2 are LGHDT and YNNKEL (reference sequence). With 0 bases clipped from V and 3 bases from J, the junction kept 6 bases outside the gene matches. The CDR3 here is CASSQEGGRADYEQYF. Written as DNA, the CDR3 is TGTGCCAGCAGCCAAGAGGGCGGGAGGGCCGACTACGAGCAGTACTTC.

The CDR3, as DNA: TGTGCCACCAGTGAGGAACTAGCGGAGGGGCGCAATGAGCAGTTCTTC. Residues: CATSEELAEGRNEQFF. The V call is TRBV24-1, the J call TRBJ2-1; 8 bases agree with TRBD2. The trim removed 4 bases at V and 6 bases at J, leaving 10 bases unmatched. This CDR3 region has 16 residues. The germline CDR1 and CDR2 sequences are KGHDR and SFDVKD.

V gene TRBV7-9 combines with J gene TRBJ2-5; possible D gene TRBD1, 6 bases. Germline CDR1 SEHNR, CDR2 FQNEAQ (reference sequence). Deletions cut 4 bases from V and 4 bases from J, with 13 bases between. The length of the CDR3 is 14 residues. The CDR3 reads CASSSSRQAETQYF. For the CDR3, the DNA is TGTGCCAGCAGCTCGTCAAGACAGGCAGAGACCCAGTACTTC. The full variable domain, completed using reference TRBV7-9 and TRBJ2-5, is DTGVSQNPRHKITKRGQNVTFRCDPISEHNRLYWYRQTLGQGPEFLTYFQNEAQLEKSRLLSDRFSAERPKGSFSTLEIQRTEQGDSAMYLCASSSSRQAETQYFGPGTRLLVL.

The chain recombines TRBV28 with TRBJ1-5, with unresolved D. Trimming pared 5 bases from V and 5 bases from J, leaving 4 bases between. Germline CDR1 is MDHEN and CDR2 is SYDVKM. The CDR3 has 11 residues. CDR3 loop: CASSQDQPQHF. CDR3 bases: TGTGCCAGCAGTCAGGATCAGCCCCAGCATTTT.

The rearrangement joins TRBV30 to TRBJ1-3; the match to TRBD1 covers 9 bases. The germline V gene encodes CDR1 GTSNPN and CDR2 SVGIG (reference sequence). The CDR3 contains 17 residues. After removal of 3 bases from V and 1 base from J, the junction contained 10 bases not matched to a gene. The CDR3 bases are TGTGCCTGGAGCCACGCGACAGGGGGGGGATCTGGAAACACCATATATTTT. Translating gives CAWSHATGGGSGNTIYF.

The chain joins TRBV24-1 to TRBJ1-2; D gene ambiguous. CDR1 and CDR2 from the germline V gene are KGHDR and SFDVKD. V was clipped by 4 bases and J by 4 bases, with 12 bases between them. The CDR3 is 14 amino acids. Here the CDR3 reads CATSDPRDGYGYTF. The CDR3 coding sequence is TGTGCCACCAGTGACCCTCGGGATGGCTATGGCTACACCTTC.

The rearrangement joins TRBV24-1 to TRBJ2-3; a weak D match, TRBD2 (5 bases). The CDR3 runs to 18 residues. The V gene lost 3 bases and the J gene lost 3 bases, with 21 bases spanning the gap. CDR1 and CDR2 (germline): KGHDR, SFDVKD. The CDR3 loop reads CATSDGRVETRGTDTQYF. The CDR3 bases are TGTGCCACCAGTGATGGTCGGGTAGAAACCCGAGGGACAGATACGCAGTATTTT.

Here the CDR3 reads CACWLGRGTGELFF. In nucleotides, the CDR3 is TGTGCTTGCTGGTTGGGCAGGGGCACCGGGGAGCTGTTTTTT. The chain recombines TRBV6-6 with TRBJ2-2; tentatively, D is TRBD1 (6 bases). CDR1 is MNHNY, CDR2 SVGAGI, per germline (reference sequence). CDR3 size: 14 residues.